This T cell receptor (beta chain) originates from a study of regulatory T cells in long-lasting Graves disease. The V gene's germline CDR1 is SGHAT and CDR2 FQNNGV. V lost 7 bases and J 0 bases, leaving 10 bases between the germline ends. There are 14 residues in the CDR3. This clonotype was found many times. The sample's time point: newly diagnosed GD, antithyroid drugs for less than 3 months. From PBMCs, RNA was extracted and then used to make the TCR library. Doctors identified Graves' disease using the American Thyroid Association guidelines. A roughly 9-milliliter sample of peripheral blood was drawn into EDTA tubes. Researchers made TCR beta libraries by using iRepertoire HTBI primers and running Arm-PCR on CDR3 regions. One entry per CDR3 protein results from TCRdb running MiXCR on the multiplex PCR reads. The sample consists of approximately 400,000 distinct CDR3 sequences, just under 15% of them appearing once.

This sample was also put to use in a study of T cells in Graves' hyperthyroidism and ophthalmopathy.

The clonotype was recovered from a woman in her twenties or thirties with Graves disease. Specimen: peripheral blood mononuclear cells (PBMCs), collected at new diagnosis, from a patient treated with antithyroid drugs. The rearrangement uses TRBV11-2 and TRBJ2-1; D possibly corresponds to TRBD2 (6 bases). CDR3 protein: CASTLARSYNEQFF. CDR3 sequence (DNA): TGTGCCAGCACCCTAGCGCGCTCCTACAATGAGCAGTTCTTC.